This is a list of T cell receptor beta chains from one sample in a study of blood T cell repertoires in COVID-19. Assay used: immunoSEQ multiplex PCR; TCRdb lists only in-frame clones, some missing. This sample has 250,000 to 350,000 clones; 80% to 95% occur once, and the top ten carry roughly 20%. The material sequenced was PBMCs or T cells enriched from blood (not recorded which). Receptors originate from a woman under 40 who had recovered from COVID-19. CDR3s include the opening cysteine and the closing phenylalanine or tryptophan. Each record gives: V gene, J gene, D gene, CDR3 DNA, CDR3 protein. D genes are given only for firm matches.

v_call: TRBV29-1
j_call: TRBJ1-5
d_call: NA
cdr3_nt: TGCAGCGTTCAAGATGGGGGGAATCAGCCCCAGCATTTT
cdr3_aa: CSVQDGGNQPQHF

v_call: TRBV3-1/TRBV3-2
j_call: TRBJ1-2
d_call: NA
cdr3_nt: TGTGCCAGCAGCGGTTTCAGGGGTTGGGGCTACACCTTC
cdr3_aa: CASSGFRGWGYTF

v_call: TRBV19
j_call: TRBJ1-1
d_call: TRBD1
cdr3_nt: TGTGCCAGTATGGGACAGGCAGTAGGTAACACTGAAGCTTTCTTT
cdr3_aa: CASMGQAVGNTEAFF

v_call: TRBV11-2
j_call: TRBJ1-1
d_call: TRBD1
cdr3_nt: TGTGCCAGCAGCTTAGGACAGGGGAGCACTGAAGCTTTCTTT
cdr3_aa: CASSLGQGSTEAFF

v_call: TRBV19
j_call: TRBJ1-5
d_call: TRBD1
cdr3_nt: TGTGCCAGTAGGGTACGCACACACAGACAGGGCGGCAATCAGCCCCAGCATTTT
cdr3_aa: CASRVRTHRQGGNQPQHF

v_call: TRBV27
j_call: TRBJ1-1
d_call: TRBD1
cdr3_nt: TGTGCCAGCAGTGGACAGGGGGGGAAAGCTTTCTTT
cdr3_aa: CASSGQGGKAFF

v_call: TRBV5-4
j_call: TRBJ2-2
d_call: TRBD2
cdr3_nt: TGTGCCAGCAGCTCCGGGGGGACCTCCACCGGGGAGCTGTTTTTT
cdr3_aa: CASSSGGTSTGELFF

v_call: TRBV28
j_call: TRBJ1-5
d_call: TRBD1
cdr3_nt: TGTGCCAGCAGTTTTTCGGGACAGAATCAGCCCCAGCATTTT
cdr3_aa: CASSFSGQNQPQHF

v_call: TRBV28
j_call: TRBJ1-6
d_call: NA
cdr3_nt: TGTGCCAGCACCGCCGGTGATTCACCCCTCCACTTT
cdr3_aa: CASTAGDSPLHF

v_call: TRBV18
j_call: TRBJ2-7
d_call: TRBD1
cdr3_nt: TGTGCCAGCTCAACGACAGGGGGCGCGGGGGAGCAGTACTTC
cdr3_aa: CASSTTGGAGEQYF